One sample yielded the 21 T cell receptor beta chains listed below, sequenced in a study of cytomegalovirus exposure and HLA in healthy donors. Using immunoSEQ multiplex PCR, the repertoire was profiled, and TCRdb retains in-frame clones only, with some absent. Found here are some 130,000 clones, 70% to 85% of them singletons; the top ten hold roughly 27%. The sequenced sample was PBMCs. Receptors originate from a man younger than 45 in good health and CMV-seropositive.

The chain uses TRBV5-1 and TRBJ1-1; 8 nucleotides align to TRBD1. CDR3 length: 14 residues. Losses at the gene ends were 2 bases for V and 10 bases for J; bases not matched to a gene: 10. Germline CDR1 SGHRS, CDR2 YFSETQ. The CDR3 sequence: CASSLSTGGMIAFF. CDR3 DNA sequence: TGCGCCAGCAGCTTAAGCACAGGGGGAATGATAGCTTTCTTT.

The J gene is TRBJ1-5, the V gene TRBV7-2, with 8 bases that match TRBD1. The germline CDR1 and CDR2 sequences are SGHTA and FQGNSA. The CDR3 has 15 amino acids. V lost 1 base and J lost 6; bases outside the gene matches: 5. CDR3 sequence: CASSLGTGTPQPQHF. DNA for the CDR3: TGTGCCAGCAGCTTAGGGACAGGGACCCCTCAGCCCCAGCATTTT.

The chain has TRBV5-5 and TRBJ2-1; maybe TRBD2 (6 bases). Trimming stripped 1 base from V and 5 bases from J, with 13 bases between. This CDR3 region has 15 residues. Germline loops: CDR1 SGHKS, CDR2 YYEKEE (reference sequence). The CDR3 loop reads CASSLRGGVNNEQFF. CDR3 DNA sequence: TGTGCCAGCAGCTTGCGAGGCGGGGTGAACAATGAGCAGTTCTTC.

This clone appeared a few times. CDR3 coding DNA: TGTGCCATCAGAATACCAGGGTTGACCGGGGAGCTGTTTTTT. This translates into CAIRIPGLTGELFF. The chain has TRBV10-3 and TRBJ2-2, with D perhaps matching TRBD1 (5 bases). The CDR3 is 14 amino acids. Germline CDR1 is ENHRY and CDR2 is SYGVKD. The germline V and J ends were trimmed by 6 bases and 5 bases, with 13 bases remaining between them.

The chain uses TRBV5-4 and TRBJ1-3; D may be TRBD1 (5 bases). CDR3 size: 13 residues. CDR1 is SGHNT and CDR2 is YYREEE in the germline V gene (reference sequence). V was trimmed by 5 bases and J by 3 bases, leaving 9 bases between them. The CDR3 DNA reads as TGTGCCAGCAGTGTAGGGGTTGGAAACACCATATATTTT. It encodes CASSVGVGNTIYF. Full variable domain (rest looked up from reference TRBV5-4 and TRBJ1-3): ETGVTQSPTHLIKTRGQQVTLRCSSQSGHNTVSWYQQALGQGPQFIFQYYREEENGRGNFPPRFSGLQFPNYSSELNVNALELDDSALYLCASSVGVGNTIYFGEGSWLTVV.

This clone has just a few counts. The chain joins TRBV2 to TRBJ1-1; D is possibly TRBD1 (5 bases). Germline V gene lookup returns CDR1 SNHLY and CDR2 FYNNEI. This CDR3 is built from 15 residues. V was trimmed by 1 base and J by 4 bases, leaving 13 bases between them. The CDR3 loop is CASSEVVEGATEAFF. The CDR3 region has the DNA TGTGCCAGCAGTGAAGTGGTGGAAGGGGCCACTGAAGCTTTCTTT.

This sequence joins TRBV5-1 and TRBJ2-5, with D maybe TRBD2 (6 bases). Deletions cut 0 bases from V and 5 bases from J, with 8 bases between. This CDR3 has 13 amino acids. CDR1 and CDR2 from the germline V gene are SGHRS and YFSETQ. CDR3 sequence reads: CASSLGDWETQYF. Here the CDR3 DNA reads TGCGCCAGCAGCTTGGGGGACTGGGAGACCCAGTACTTC.

The CDR3 region is CASSISGGLSYNEQFF. As DNA, the CDR3 is TGTGCCAGTAGTATTTCGGGGGGCCTCTCCTACAATGAGCAGTTCTTC. V and J are TRBV19 and TRBJ2-1; maybe TRBD2 (7 bases). Per the germline V gene, CDR1 is LNHDA and CDR2 is SQIVND (reference sequence). The CDR3 runs 16 residues. With 3 bases removed from V and 0 bases from J, the gap between germline ends came to 12 bases.

CDR3 coding DNA: TGTGCCAGCAGCAAAGCGGGGACAGGCGCCTTTTTAGGCTACACCTTC. The encoded protein is CASSKAGTGAFLGYTF. This sequence joins TRBV21-1 and TRBJ1-2; the D call of TRBD1 is as the table states it, not checked on the DNA. TRBV21-1 is tagged as a pseudogene. The CDR3 length is 16 residues.

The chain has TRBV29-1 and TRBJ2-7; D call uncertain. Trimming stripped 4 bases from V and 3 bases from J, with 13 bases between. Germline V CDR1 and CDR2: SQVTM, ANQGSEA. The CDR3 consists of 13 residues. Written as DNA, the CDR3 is TGCAGCGTTGCCTCTGTCGGAGTCTACGAGCAGTACTTC. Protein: CSVASVGVYEQYF.

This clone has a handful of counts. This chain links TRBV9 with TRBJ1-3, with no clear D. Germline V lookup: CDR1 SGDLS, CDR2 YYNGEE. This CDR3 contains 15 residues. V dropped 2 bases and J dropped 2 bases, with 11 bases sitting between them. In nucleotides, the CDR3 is TGTGCCAGCAGCGTGGAGGGAACCACTGGAAACACCATATATTTT. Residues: CASSVEGTTGNTIYF.

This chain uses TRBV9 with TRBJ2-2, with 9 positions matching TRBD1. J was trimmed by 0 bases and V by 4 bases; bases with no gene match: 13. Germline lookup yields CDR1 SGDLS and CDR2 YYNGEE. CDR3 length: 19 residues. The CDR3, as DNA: TGTGCCAGCAGCCTAAAGACAGGGGGTGCTGCGGCGAACACCGGGGAGCTGTTTTTT. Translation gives CASSLKTGGAAANTGELFF.

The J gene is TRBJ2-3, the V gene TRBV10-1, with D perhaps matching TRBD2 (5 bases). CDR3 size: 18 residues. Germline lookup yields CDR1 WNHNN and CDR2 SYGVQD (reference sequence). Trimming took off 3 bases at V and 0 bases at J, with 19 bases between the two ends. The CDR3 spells CASSDSDGVVGSTDTQYF. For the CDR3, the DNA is TGCGCCAGCAGTGATTCTGACGGGGTCGTCGGAAGCACAGATACGCAGTATTTT.

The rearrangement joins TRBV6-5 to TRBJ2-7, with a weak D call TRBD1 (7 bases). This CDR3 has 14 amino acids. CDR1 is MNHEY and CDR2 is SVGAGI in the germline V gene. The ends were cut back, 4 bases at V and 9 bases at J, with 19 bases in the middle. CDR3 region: CASSFNRGGIGQYF. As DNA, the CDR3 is TGTGCCAGCAGTTTCAACAGGGGAGGTATCGGGCAGTACTTC.

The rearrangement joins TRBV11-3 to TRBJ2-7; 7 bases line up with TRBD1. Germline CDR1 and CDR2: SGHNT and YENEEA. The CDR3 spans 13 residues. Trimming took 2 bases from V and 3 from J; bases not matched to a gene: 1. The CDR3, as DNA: TGTGCCAGCAGCTTAACAGGGGACTACGAGCAGTACTTC. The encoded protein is CASSLTGDYEQYF. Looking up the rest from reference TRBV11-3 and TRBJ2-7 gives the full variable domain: EAGVVQSPRYKIIEKKQPVAFWCNPISGHNTLYWYLQNLGQGPELLIRYENEEAVDDSQLPKDRFSAERLKGVDSTLKIQPAELGDSAVYLCASSLTGDYEQYFGPGTRLTVT.

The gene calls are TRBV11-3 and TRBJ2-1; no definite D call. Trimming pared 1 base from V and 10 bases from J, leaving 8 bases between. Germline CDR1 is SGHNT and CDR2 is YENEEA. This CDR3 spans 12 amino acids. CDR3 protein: CASSLGPQEQFF. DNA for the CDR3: TGTGCCAGCAGCTTAGGCCCCCAGGAGCAGTTCTTC.

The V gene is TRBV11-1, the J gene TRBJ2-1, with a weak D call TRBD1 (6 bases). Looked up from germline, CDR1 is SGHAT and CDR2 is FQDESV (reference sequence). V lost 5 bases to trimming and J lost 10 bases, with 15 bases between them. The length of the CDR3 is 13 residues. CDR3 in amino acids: CASSRDQGQEQFF. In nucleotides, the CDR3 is TGTGCCAGCAGCCGGGACCAGGGACAAGAGCAGTTCTTC.

Written as DNA, the CDR3 is TGCAGCGTTGAGCAAGGGACAGGGGGCTACGAGCAGTACTTC. Translating it yields CSVEQGTGGYEQYF. The chain links TRBV29-1 to TRBJ2-7; the match to TRBD1 covers 11 bases. Unmatched junction bases numbered 4, after V lost 3 bases and J lost 3 bases. The length of the CDR3 is 14 residues. CDR1 is SQVTM, CDR2 ANQGSEA, per germline.

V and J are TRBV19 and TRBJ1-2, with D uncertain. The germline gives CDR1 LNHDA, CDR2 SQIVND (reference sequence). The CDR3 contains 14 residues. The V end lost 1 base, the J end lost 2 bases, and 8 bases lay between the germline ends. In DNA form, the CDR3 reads TGTGCCAGTAGTATAGTCGGAGACAACTATGGCTACACCTTC. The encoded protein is CASSIVGDNYGYTF.

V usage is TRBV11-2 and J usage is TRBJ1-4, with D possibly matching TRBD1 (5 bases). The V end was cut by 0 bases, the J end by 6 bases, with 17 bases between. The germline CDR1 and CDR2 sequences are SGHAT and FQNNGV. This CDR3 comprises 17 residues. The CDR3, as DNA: TGTGCCAGCAGCTTAGATCGTAGGGCAGGGAGGGATGAAAAACTGTTTTTT. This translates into CASSLDRRAGRDEKLFF. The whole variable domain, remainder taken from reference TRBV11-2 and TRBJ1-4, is EAGVAQSPRYKIIEKRQSVAFWCNPISGHATLYWYQQILGQGPKLLIQFQNNGVVDDSQLPKDRFSAERLKGVDSTLKIQPAKLEDSAVYLCASSLDRRAGRDEKLFFGSGTQLSVL.

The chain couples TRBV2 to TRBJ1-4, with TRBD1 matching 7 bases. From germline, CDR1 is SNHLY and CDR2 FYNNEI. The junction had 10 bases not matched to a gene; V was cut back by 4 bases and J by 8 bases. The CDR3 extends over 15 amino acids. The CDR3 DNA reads TGTGCCAGCAGTGGGAGGAGAGGGGGCAAAGAAAAACTGTTTTTT. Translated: CASSGRRGGKEKLFF.